What follows is one T cell receptor beta chain and its context. The data originate from a study of CXCR3-negative and CXCR3-positive naive CD8 T cells. The TRB libraries of cDNA were built by UMI-labeled 5' RACE. TCRdb reworked the 5' RACE reads into one entry per CDR3 protein, no DNA. The sample totals about 120,000 distinct CDR3 sequences. This CDR3 is built from 14 residues. Looked up from germline, CDR1 is MDHEN and CDR2 is SYDVKM. The chain uses TRBV28 and TRBJ1-5; the D call of TRBD1 rests on TCRdb alone, since no DNA is present to check it. The sequencing input was naive CXCR3- CD8+ T cells from blood. The sample's subset: CD45RO-CCR7+CD27+CD95- naive CD8+ T cells lacking CXCR3 (TNR3-). The origin of this receptor is a human donor in good health. Some clones in this sample may be carry-over from other donors' samples. CDR3: CASSFRDSNQPQHF.